This T cell receptor beta chain was identified during a study of T cell responses to AZD1222 COVID-19 vaccine. Study-level findings and limits: Spike as a whole was targeted by vaccine-associated CD4 TCRs, dominant at 160-218 and 743-854. Spike-specific TCRs gained breadth and depth after people received two AZD1222 doses.

Of note for this clone: Its antigen is unknown.

TCRdb keeps only in-frame clones here, not all; method: immunoSEQ multiplex PCR. The sample holds roughly 170,000 clones, 91% seen once. Germline loops: CDR1 LNHDA, CDR2 SQIVND (reference sequence). The CDR3 extends over 15 amino acids. The J segment lost 3 bases and the V segment lost 6 bases, leaving 6 bases of the junction unmatched. The V gene is TRBV19, the J gene TRBJ1-5; 9 bases agree with TRBD1. The sample here was peripheral blood, taken on day 0 of AZD1222 vaccination. The origin of this receptor is an adult in good health. CDR3 coding DNA: TGTGCCAGTAGCATCGACAGGGGGTACAATCAGCCCCAGCATTTT. Translation: CASSIDRGYNQPQHF.